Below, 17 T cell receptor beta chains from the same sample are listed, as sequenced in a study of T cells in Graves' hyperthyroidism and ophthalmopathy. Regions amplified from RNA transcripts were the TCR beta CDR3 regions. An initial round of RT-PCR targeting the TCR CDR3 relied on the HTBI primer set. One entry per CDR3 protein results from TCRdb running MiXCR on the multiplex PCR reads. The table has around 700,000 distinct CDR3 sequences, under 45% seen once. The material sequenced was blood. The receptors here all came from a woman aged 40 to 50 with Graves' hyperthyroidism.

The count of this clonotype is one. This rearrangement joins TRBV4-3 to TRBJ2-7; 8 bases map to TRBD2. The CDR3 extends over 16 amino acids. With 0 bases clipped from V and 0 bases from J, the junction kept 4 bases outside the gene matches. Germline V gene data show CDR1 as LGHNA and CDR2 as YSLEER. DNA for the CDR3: TGCGCCAGCAGCCAAGAAACCCTAGCGGGCTCCTACGAGCAGTACTTC. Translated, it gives CASSQETLAGSYEQYF.

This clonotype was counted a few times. CDR3 in amino acids: CASSLGLLNEKLFF. The DNA for the CDR3 is TGTGCCAGCAGCTTGGGCCTCCTTAATGAAAAACTGTTTTTT. V is TRBV7-9 and J is TRBJ1-4; no clear D gene. V was pared by 3 bases and J by 4 bases, with 9 bases between. The CDR3 covers 14 residues. Germline V gene lookup returns CDR1 SEHNR and CDR2 FQNEAQ (reference sequence).

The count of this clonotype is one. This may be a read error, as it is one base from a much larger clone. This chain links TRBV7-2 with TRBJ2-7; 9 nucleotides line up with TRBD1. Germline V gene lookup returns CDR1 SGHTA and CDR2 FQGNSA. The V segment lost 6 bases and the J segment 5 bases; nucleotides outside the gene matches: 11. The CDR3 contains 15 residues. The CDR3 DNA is TGTGCCAGCAGTCCAGGACAGGGGACCCGGAACGAGCAGTACTTC. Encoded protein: CASSPGQGTRNEQYF. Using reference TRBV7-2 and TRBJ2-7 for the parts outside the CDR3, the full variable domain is GAGVSQSPSNKVTEKGKDVELRCDPISGHTALYWYRQSLGQGLEFLIYFQGNSAPDKSGLPSDRFSAERTGGSVSTLTIQRTQQEDSAVYLCASSPGQGTRNEQYFGPGTRLTVT.

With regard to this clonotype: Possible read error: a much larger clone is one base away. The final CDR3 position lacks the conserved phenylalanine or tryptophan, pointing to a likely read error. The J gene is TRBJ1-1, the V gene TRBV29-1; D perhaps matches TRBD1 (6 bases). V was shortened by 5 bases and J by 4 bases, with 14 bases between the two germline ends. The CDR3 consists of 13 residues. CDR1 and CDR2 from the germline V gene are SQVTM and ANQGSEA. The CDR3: CSVNREGVTEAFL. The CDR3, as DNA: TGCAGCGTTAACAGGGAGGGAGTCACTGAAGCTTTCCTT.

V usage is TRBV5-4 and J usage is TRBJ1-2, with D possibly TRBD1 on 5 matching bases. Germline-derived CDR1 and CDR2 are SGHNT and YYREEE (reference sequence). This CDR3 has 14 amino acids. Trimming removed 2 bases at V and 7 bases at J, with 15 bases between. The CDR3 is CASSFGSGEGGYTF. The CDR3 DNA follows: TGTGCCAGCAGCTTCGGCTCGGGGGAAGGTGGCTACACCTTC.

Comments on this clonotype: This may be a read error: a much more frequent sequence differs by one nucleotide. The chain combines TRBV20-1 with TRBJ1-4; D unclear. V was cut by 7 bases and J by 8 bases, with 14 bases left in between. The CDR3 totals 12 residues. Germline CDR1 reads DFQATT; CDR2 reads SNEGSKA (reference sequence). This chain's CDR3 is CSGKRDGEKLFF. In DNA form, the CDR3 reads TGCAGTGGAAAGAGGGATGGAGAAAAACTGTTTTTT.

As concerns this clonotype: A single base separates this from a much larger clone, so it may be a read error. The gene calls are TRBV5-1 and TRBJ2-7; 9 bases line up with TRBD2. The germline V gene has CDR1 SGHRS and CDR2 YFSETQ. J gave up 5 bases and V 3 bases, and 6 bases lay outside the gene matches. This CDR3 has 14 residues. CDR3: CASSSGGRVHEQYF. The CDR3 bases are TGCGCCAGCAGCTCGGGCGGGAGGGTCCACGAGCAGTACTTC. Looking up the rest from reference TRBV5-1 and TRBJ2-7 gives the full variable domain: KAGVTQTPRYLIKTRGQQVTLSCSPISGHRSVSWYQQTPGQGLQFLFEYFSETQRNKGNFPGRFSGRQFSNSRSEMNVSTLELGDSALYLCASSSGGRVHEQYFGPGTRLTVT.

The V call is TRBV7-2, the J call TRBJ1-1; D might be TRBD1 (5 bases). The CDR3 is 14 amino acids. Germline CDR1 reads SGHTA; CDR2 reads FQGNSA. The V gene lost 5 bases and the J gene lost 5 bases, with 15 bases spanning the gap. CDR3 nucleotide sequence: TGTGCCAGCAGCCAAGAGGGGATATCAACTGAAGCTTTCTTT. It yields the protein CASSQEGISTEAFF.

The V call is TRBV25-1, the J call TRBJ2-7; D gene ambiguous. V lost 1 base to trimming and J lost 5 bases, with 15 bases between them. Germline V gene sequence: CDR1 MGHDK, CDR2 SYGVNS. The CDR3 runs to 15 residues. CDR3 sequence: CASSESAGAGDEQYF. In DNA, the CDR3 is TGTGCCAGCAGTGAATCGGCAGGAGCTGGGGACGAGCAGTACTTC.

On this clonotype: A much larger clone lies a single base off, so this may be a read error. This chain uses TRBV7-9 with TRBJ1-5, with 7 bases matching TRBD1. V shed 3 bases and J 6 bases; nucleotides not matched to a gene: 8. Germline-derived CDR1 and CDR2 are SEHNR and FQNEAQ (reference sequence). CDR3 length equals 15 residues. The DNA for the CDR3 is TGTGCCAGCAGCTTCGGACAGGAGGGGGGTCAGCCCCAGCATTTT. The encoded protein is CASSFGQEGGQPQHF. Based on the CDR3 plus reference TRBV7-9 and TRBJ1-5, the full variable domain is DTGVSQNPRHKITKRGQNVTFRCDPISEHNRLYWYRQTLGQGPEFLTYFQNEAQLEKSRLLSDRFSAERPKGSFSTLEIQRTEQGDSAMYLCASSFGQEGGQPQHFGDGTRLSIL.

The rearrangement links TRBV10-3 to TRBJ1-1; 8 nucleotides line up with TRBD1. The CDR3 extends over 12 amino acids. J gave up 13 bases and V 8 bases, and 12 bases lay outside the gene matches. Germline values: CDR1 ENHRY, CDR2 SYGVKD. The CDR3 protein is CAIGPGGTGFFF. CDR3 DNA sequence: TGTGCCATCGGCCCCGGGGGGACAGGTTTTTTCTTT.

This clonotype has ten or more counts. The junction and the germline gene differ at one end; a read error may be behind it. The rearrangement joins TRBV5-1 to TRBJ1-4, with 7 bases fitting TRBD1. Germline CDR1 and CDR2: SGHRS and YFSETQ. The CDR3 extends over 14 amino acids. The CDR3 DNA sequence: TGTGCCAGCAGCTTGGGGACAGCTAATGAAAAACTGTTTTTT. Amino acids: CASSLGTANEKLFF.

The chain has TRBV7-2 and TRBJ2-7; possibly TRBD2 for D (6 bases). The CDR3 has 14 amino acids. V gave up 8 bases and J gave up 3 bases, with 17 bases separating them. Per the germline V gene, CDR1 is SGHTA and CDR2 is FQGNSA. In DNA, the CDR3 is TGTGCCAGCGCCGCCGGGACTTCCCACTACGAGCAGTACTTC. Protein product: CASAAGTSHYEQYF.

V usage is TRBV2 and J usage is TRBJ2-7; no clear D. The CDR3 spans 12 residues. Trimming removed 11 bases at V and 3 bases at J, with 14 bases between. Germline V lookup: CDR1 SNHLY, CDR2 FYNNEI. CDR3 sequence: CAQSGPDYEQYF. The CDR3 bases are TGTGCCCAAAGTGGGCCGGACTACGAGCAGTACTTC.

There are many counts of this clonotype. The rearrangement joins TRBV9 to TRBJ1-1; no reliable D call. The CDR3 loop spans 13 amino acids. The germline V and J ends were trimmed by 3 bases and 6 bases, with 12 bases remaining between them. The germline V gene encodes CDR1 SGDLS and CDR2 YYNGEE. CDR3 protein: CASSASLRSEAFF. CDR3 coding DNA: TGTGCCAGCAGCGCCTCCCTTAGGTCTGAAGCTTTCTTT.

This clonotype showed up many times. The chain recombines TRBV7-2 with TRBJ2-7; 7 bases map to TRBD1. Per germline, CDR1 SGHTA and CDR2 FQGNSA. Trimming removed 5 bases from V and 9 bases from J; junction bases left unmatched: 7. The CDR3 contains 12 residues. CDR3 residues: CASSPRQGRQYF. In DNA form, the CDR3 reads TGTGCCAGCAGCCCAAGACAGGGTAGGCAGTACTTC.

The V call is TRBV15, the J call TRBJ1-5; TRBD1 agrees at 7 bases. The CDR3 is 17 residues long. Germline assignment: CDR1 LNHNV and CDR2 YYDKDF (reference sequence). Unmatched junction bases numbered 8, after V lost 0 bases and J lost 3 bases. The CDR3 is CATSRDIGDSLNQPQHF. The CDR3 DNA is TGTGCCACCAGCAGAGATATAGGGGACAGCCTCAATCAGCCCCAGCATTTT.